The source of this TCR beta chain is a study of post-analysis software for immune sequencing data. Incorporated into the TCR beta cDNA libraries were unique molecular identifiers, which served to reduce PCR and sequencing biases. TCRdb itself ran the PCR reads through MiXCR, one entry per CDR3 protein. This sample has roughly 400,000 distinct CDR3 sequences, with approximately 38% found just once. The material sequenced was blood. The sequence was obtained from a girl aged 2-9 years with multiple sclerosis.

The CDR3 region is CSASRTERAYEQYF. The CDR3 coding sequence is TGCAGTGCTAGCAGGACGGAGAGGGCCTACGAGCAGTACTTC. V usage is TRBV20-1 and J usage is TRBJ2-7; TRBD2 is a possible D gene (5 bases). CDR3 length: 14 residues. Germline V gene lookup returns CDR1 DFQATT and CDR2 SNEGSKA (reference sequence). Trimming left V 3 bases short and J 2 bases short, with 14 bases between.